This TCR beta chain was sequenced in a study of identical twins. V dropped 7 bases and J dropped 2; count of bases not matched to a gene: 8. Germline CDR1 MDHEN, CDR2 SYDVKM. This CDR3 region has 14 residues. All of the donors were Caucasians in good health. Through template switching, a universal primer site was introduced, and the cDNA contained unique molecular identifiers. TCRdb reanalysed the 5' RACE reads using MiXCR and keeps one entry per CDR3 protein. The sample yields some 660,000 distinct CDR3 sequences, 8.5% to 9% seen once. These data were likewise used in another study, on yellow fever vaccine responses in identical twins. Per that paper: The authors reported partly convergent, partly personalized vaccine responses in identical twins.

The TCR was taken from a woman under 30 in good health. This sequence joins TRBV28 and TRBJ2-7; 7 positions match TRBD1. Material: PBMCs. The DNA of the CDR3 is TGTGCCAGCACCCTCACAGGGGATCCCTACGAGCAGTACTTC. Protein product: CASTLTGDPYEQYF.